The entry that follows covers one T cell receptor beta chain sequence. The antigen is not known. This may come from a read error, since a much larger clone is one base off. Uncontrolled infection, other autoimmune disease, pregnancy or lactation excluded patients. For the diagnoses, clinical symptoms, serum thyroxine and TRAb, thyroid ultrasound and orbital computed tomography were used. These data are taken from a study of T cells in Graves' hyperthyroidism and ophthalmopathy. Study-wide results and limits: Blood also contained most expanded thyroid clonotypes above 0.001. With a median lead of approximately 6.4 months before onset, the model predicted ophthalmopathy.

TCR beta CDR3 sequences were amplified from RNA transcripts. TCR CDR3 underwent first-round RT-PCR with the HTBI primer set. In TCRdb, the multiplex PCR reads were re-called with MiXCR into one record per CDR3 protein. This sample carries over 650,000 distinct CDR3 sequences, 45% of them seen once, and the ten largest clones take roughly 7.2%. V dropped 8 bases and J dropped 1; count of bases not matched to a gene: 4. From germline, CDR1 is ENHRY and CDR2 SYGVKD. The CDR3 contains 13 residues. The TCR was taken from an adult man with Graves' disease, either hyperthyroidism or ophthalmopathy (not recorded which). The chain carries TRBV10-3 and TRBJ1-1, with 7 positions matching TRBD1. Source material: peripheral blood or thyroid tissue (not recorded which). The DNA of the CDR3 is TGTGCCATCCCCACAGGGGAGAACACTGAAGCTTTCTTT. As protein: CAIPTGENTEAFF.